A single sample is the source of the 11 T cell receptor beta chains below, sequenced in a study of long-term antiretroviral therapy in people with HIV. immunoSEQ v3.0 was run at survey level. Generated by immunoSEQ multiplex PCR, the TCRdb table keeps only in-frame clones and is missing some. The sample holds roughly 28,000 clones, around 80% seen once. The specimen was unsorted PBMCs, collected 1.5 years before starting antiretroviral therapy. The receptor set was obtained from a man between 18 and 35 years old with HIV.

The J gene is TRBJ2-7, the V gene TRBV11-2, with D perhaps matching TRBD2 (5 bases). V was pared by 6 bases and J by 3 bases, with 18 bases between. The CDR3 runs 15 residues. Per the germline V gene, CDR1 is SGHAT and CDR2 is FQNNGV. CDR3 DNA: TGTGCCAGCAGGTTTAGCACCAGAGGACTCTACGAGCAGTACTTC. Translated, it gives CASRFSTRGLYEQYF. The full variable domain, rest sourced from reference TRBV11-2 and TRBJ2-7, is EAGVAQSPRYKIIEKRQSVAFWCNPISGHATLYWYQQILGQGPKLLIQFQNNGVVDDSQLPKDRFSAERLKGVDSTLKIQPAKLEDSAVYLCASRFSTRGLYEQYFGPGTRLTVT.

The chain recombines TRBV5-1 with TRBJ2-7; D is uncertain. CDR1 SGHRS and CDR2 YFSETQ come from the germline V gene. CDR3 size: 13 residues. V was cut by 1 base and J by 3 bases, with 8 bases left in between. For the CDR3, the DNA is TGCGCCAGCAGCTTGAACAGAAACTACGAGCAGTACTTC. Protein sequence: CASSLNRNYEQYF.

The rearrangement uses TRBV6-5 and TRBJ1-1; D is possibly TRBD1 (5 bases). Germline V gene sequence: CDR1 MNHEY, CDR2 SVGAGI. Trimming shortened V by 8 bases and J by 10 bases, and 14 bases separated the two germline ends. This CDR3 spans 11 amino acids. The CDR3 nucleotides are TGTGCCAGCGGGGCCGGGAGTGTAGCTTTCTTT. Its protein is CASGAGSVAFF.

As regards this clone: One junction end does not reproduce the germline sequence, and a read error may be involved. The V and J genes are TRBV7-7 and TRBJ2-1; D is unresolved. Germline V CDR1 and CDR2: SSHAT, FNYEAQ (reference sequence). The CDR3 loop spans 13 amino acids. The CDR3 protein is CASSSGQRNEQFF. CDR3 DNA: TGTGCTAGCAGCTCGGGCCAGAGAAATGAGCAGTTCTTC.

The chain joins TRBV6-6 to TRBJ2-1, with D uncertain. The CDR3 consists of 12 residues. CDR1 MNHNY and CDR2 SVGAGI come from the germline V gene (reference sequence). Trimming cost V 2 bases and J 6 bases, with 5 bases left between them. The CDR3 DNA is TGTGCCAGCAGTTACACCCCCAATGAGCAGTTCTTC. Protein sequence: CASSYTPNEQFF.

This CDR3 reads CASSFFSRGTYEQYF. CDR3 in DNA: TGTGCCAGCAGCTTCTTCTCGCGGGGAACCTACGAGCAGTACTTC. The chain combines TRBV5-8 with TRBJ2-7, with D possibly matching TRBD2 (6 bases). V was shortened by 2 bases and J by 2 bases, with 14 bases between the two germline ends. This CDR3 has 15 residues. Germline values: CDR1 SGHTS, CDR2 YDEGEE.

The chain is built from TRBV5-8 and TRBJ2-2; 7 nucleotides align to TRBD1. This CDR3 is 16 amino acids long. Germline CDR1 is SGHTS and CDR2 is YDEGEE. Trimming took 4 bases from V and 0 from J; bases not matched to a gene: 6. The CDR3 is CASSPRDRANTGELFF. The CDR3 nucleotides are TGTGCCAGCAGCCCTAGGGACAGAGCGAACACCGGGGAGCTGTTTTTT.

The chain uses TRBV7-9 and TRBJ1-2; D possibly corresponds to TRBD1 (6 bases). This CDR3 region has 14 residues. From germline, CDR1 is SEHNR and CDR2 FQNEAQ (reference sequence). Trimming pared 7 bases from V and 8 bases from J, leaving 20 bases between. The CDR3 protein is CASTPYGGATGYTF. The CDR3 nucleotides read TGTGCCAGCACCCCTTACGGGGGGGCTACGGGCTACACCTTC.

The V gene is TRBV5-4, the J gene TRBJ1-1; no clear D. The CDR3 has 12 amino acids. Germline assignment: CDR1 SGHNT and CDR2 YYREEE (reference sequence). The V gene lost 4 bases and the J gene lost 1 base, with 5 bases spanning the gap. The CDR3 region is CASSRWNTEAFF. The DNA for the CDR3 is TGTGCCAGCAGCCGTTGGAACACTGAAGCTTTCTTT.

This clone came up a few times. This sequence joins TRBV19 and TRBJ1-3; D ambiguous. The CDR3 consists of 14 residues. The V and J ends lost 7 bases and 0 bases respectively, with 10 bases between them. Germline lookup yields CDR1 LNHDA and CDR2 SQIVND (reference sequence). CDR3 loop: CASNTALSGNTIYF. The CDR3 bases are TGTGCCAGTAATACAGCCCTCTCTGGAAACACCATATATTTT.

The J gene is TRBJ1-4, the V gene TRBV6-5, with D possibly TRBD1 on 5 matching bases. Germline CDR1 is MNHEY and CDR2 is SVGAGI. The CDR3 contains 14 residues. The V gene lost 6 bases and the J gene lost 4 bases, with 12 bases spanning the gap. In DNA form, the CDR3 reads TGTGCCAGCAGCGATGACAGCTATAATGAAAAACTGTTTTTT. Translation gives CASSDDSYNEKLFF.